This record looks at one T cell receptor (beta chain) sequence and its context. Its antigen remains unidentified. The sample belongs to a study of cytomegalovirus exposure and HLA in healthy donors. On the study more broadly: Earlier work reported 117 million unique TCR beta sequences from about 180 million T cells.

Per germline, CDR1 MNHEY and CDR2 SMNVEV (reference sequence). The CDR3 sequence is 15 residues long. The J segment lost 0 bases and the V segment lost 4 bases, leaving 4 bases of the junction unmatched. Study results and limitations: Associated with cytomegalovirus, according to the listing, were 150 to 200 TCR beta chains.

Use of 60 Vbeta and 13 Jbeta primers characterized the PCR. Only in-frame clones appear in the TCRdb table, and some are missing; sequencing was by immunoSEQ multiplex PCR. This table holds 150,000 to 200,000 clones, 82% found once. Sequenced material: PBMCs. V usage is TRBV27 and J usage is TRBJ2-7, with TRBD2 identical over 9 bases. This sequence was found in a man aged 40-49 years in good health and CMV-seronegative. The CDR3 nucleotides read TGTGCCAGCAGTTCATATAGCGGGGGCTCCTACGAGCAGTACTTC. Translation gives CASSSYSGGSYEQYF.